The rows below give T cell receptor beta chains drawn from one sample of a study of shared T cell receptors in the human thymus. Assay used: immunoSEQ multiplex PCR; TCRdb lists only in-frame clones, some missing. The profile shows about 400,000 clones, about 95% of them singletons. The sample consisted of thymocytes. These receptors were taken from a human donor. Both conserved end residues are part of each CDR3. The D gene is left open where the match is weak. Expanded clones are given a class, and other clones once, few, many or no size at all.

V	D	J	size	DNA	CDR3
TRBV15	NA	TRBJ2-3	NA	TGTGCCACCAGCACCGTGACTCCCCTGAACGGTGCAGATACGCAGTATTTT	CATSTVTPLNGADTQYF
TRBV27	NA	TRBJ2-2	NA	TGTGCCAGCAGTTCCATGGGGAAAGGCACCGGGGAGCTGTTTTTT	CASSSMGKGTGELFF
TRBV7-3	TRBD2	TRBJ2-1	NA	TGTGCCAGCAGCTTAGGGGCAGCGGGAGGTCCGTGGCATGAGCAGTTCTTC	CASSLGAAGGPWHEQFF
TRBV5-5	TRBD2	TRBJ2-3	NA	TGTGCCAGCAGCTTGGCGGGAGGGCCTCCCACAGATACGCAGTATTTT	CASSLAGGPPTDTQYF
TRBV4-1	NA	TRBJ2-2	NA	TGCGCCAGCAGCATCCGCCTTTGGGATGGAACCGGGGAGCTGTTTTTT	CASSIRLWDGTGELFF
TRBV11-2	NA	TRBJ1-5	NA	TGTGCCAGCAGCCCCCACGTAGGGGCCGGGGGCAATCAGCCCCAGCATTTT	CASSPHVGAGGNQPQHF
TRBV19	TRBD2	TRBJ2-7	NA	TGTGCCAGTAGTTCAGGGACTAGCGGGAGTAGTCGCGCCTACGAGCAGTACTTC	CASSSGTSGSSRAYEQYF
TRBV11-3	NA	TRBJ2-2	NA	TGTGCCAGCAGCTCAAATGGGGGGCAGAACACCGGGGAGCTGTTTTTT	CASSSNGGQNTGELFF
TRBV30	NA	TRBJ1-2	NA	TGTGCCTGGTGTCACGGACACTCTGTCTTAAGCTACACCTTC	CAWCHGHSVLSYTF
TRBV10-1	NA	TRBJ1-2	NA	TGCGCCAGCAGTGAGCTCAGGGATGGCTACACCTTC	CASSELRDGYTF
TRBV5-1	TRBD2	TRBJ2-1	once	TGCGCCAGCAGCCCCGGGACTAGCGGGAGAACCCTCTCCTACAATGAGCAGTTCTTC	CASSPGTSGRTLSYNEQFF
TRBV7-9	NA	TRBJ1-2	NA	TGTGCCAGCAGCTTTACGTTGCTGACTTTTAACTATGGCTACACCTTC	CASSFTLLTFNYGYTF
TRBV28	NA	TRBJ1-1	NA	TGTGCCAGCAGTTTAGCGAAAGGGGCGAACACTGAAGCTTTCTTT	CASSLAKGANTEAFF
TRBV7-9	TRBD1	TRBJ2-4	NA	TGTGCCAGCAGCCCAAGGACAGGGGGCACGAACATTCAGTACTTC	CASSPRTGGTNIQYF
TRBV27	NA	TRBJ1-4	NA	TGTGCCAGCGCCGCCGGAGTCCTTAATGAAAAACTGTTTTTT	CASAAGVLNEKLFF
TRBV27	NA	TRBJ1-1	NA	TGTGCCAGCAGGGGGCTGGGGACCACTGAAGCTTTCTTT	CASRGLGTTEAFF
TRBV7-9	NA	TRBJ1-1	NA	TGTGCCAGCAGACTGACGGGGGCTGAAGCTTTCTTT	CASRLTGAEAFF
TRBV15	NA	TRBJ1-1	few	TGTGCCACCAGCAGTATTAGGGCTGACACTGAAGCTTTCTTT	CATSSIRADTEAFF
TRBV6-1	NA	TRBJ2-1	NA	TGTGCCAGCAGTGAAGCGGTCGGAAGCTCCTACAATGAGCAGTTCTTC	CASSEAVGSSYNEQFF
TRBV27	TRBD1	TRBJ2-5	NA	TGTGCCAGCAGTTCCGACAGGGGGCGGGTACGGGAGACCCAGTACTTC	CASSSDRGRVRETQYF
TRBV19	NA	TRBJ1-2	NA	TGTGCCAGTAGTATAAGAACAGGTTGCGGCTACACCTTC	CASSIRTGCGYTF
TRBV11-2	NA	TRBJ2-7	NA	TGTGCCAGCAGCTCCCCATCCGGCCCCTACGAGCAGTACTTC	CASSSPSGPYEQYF
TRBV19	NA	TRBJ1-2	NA	TGTGCCAGTAGCCTCCCAGGCCGTCCATATGGCTACACCTTC	CASSLPGRPYGYTF
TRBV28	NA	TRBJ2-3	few	TGTGCCAGCAACCTTAGCGGAGTTAGCACAGATACGCAGTATTTT	CASNLSGVSTDTQYF
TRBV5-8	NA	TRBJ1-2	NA	TGTGCCAGCAGCTTGGGGAGTGGCTACACCTTC	CASSLGSGYTF
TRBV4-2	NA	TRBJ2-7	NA	TGTGCCAGCAGCCGTCTACTCTGGGGTGGGGCCGTCGAGCAGTACTTC	CASSRLLWGGAVEQYF
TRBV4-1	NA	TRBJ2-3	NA	TGCGCCAGCAGCCAAGATTTACTAGGCACAGATACGCAGTATTTT	CASSQDLLGTDTQYF
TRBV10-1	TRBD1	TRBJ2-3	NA	TGCGCCAGCAGTGAGCCTCGGGACAGCAGCACAGATACGCAGTATTTT	CASSEPRDSSTDTQYF
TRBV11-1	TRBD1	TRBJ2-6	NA	TGTGCCAGCAGCCCCCGACAGGGTATCTCTGGGGCCAACGTCCTGACTTTC	CASSPRQGISGANVLTF
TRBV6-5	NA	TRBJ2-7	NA	TGTGCCAGCAGTTACAATCGGTACGGGGGAGTAATCGAGCAGTACTTC	CASSYNRYGGVIEQYF
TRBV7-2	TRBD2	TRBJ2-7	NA	TGTGCCAGCAGCGTCCGACCAGGGACTAGCGGCCACGAGCAGTACTTC	CASSVRPGTSGHEQYF
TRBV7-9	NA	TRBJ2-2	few	TGTGCCAGCAGCCCGTACACCGGGGAGCTGTTTTTT	CASSPYTGELFF
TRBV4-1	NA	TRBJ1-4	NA	TGCGCCAGCAGCCAAGCACCAGACGGTTCAACTAATGAAAAACTGTTTTTT	CASSQAPDGSTNEKLFF
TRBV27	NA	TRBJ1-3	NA	TGTGCCAGCAGTTCTGGACAGCGGATATCTGGAAACACCATATATTTT	CASSSGQRISGNTIYF
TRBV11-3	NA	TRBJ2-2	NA	TGTGCCAGCAGCCCGGACAGTTGGGCGAACACCGGGGAGCTGTTTTTT	CASSPDSWANTGELFF
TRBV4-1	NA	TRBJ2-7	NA	TGCGCCAGCAGCCAGGGTACTGGACTGGATACCTACGAGCAGTACTTC	CASSQGTGLDTYEQYF
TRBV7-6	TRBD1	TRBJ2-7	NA	TGTGCCAGCAGCTCCTACCTCCCCGGGGGACAGGGGTCTCACGAGCAGTACTTC	CASSSYLPGGQGSHEQYF
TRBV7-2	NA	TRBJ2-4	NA	TGTGCCAGCAGCTTAGTACAGAGGGGAAACATTCAGTACTTC	CASSLVQRGNIQYF
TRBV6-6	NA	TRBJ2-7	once	TGTGCCAGCGCAGTCTCCTACGAGCAGTACTTC	CASAVSYEQYF
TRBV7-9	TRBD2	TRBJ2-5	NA	TGTGCCAGCAGCTTAGTTTCCGGGAGGGCCTCAGAGACCCAGTACTTC	CASSLVSGRASETQYF
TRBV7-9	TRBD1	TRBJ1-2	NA	TGTGCCAGCAGCTTAGCTCACAGGGGGTGTGACTATGGCTACACCTTC	CASSLAHRGCDYGYTF
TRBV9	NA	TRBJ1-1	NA	TGTGCCAGCAGCGTAGTAGGCGATTTACGGCCTGAAGCTTTCTTT	CASSVVGDLRPEAFF
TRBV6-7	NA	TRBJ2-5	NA	TGTGCCAGCAGTTACCTATCCCAAGAGACCCAGTACTTC	CASSYLSQETQYF
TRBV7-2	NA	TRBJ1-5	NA	TGTGCCAGCAGCTTAGGACAGGACCAAGGAAGGCCCCAGCATTTT	CASSLGQDQGRPQHF